This TCR beta chain was observed in a study of cytotoxic CD8 clonotypes in ibrutinib-treated CLL. Libraries were prepared by immunoSEQ multiplex PCR; TCRdb keeps only in-frame clonotypes and omits some of them. The sample includes fewer than 400,000 clones, roughly 70% seen only once; the top ten take about 6.7%. The CDR3 sequence is 13 residues long. In germline, CDR1 is MNHEY, CDR2 SMNVEV (reference sequence). The V end lost 7 bases, the J end lost 8 bases, and 16 bases lay between the germline ends. Points from the study as a whole: Clonality went up at the time of ibrutinib response, stayed stable in sustained remission, and later dropped back toward its baseline level at progression. In comparison with age-matched healthy donors, baseline clonality was higher and tracked circulating CD8+ T-cell counts.

This clone turned up a few times. The antigen is unknown. The sequence derives from a human donor with chronic lymphocytic leukemia. V is TRBV27 and J is TRBJ2-3; D may correspond to TRBD1 or TRBD2 (5 bases each). Sequenced material: PBMCs, taken after 36 months of ibrutinib treatment. The CDR3 region has the DNA TGTGCCAGCACCCCCCGGTCCGGGACTACGCAGTATTTT. Translation gives CASTPRSGTTQYF.